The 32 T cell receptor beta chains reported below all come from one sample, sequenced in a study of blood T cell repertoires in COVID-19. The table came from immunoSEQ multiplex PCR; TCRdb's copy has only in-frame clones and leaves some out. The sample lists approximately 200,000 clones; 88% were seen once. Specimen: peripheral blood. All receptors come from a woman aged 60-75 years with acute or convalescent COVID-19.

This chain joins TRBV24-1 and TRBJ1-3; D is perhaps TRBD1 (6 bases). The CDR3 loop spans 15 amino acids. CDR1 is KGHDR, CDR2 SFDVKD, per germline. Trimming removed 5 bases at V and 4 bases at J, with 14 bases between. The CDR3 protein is CATSGHTGRGNTIYF. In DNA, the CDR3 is TGTGCCACCAGTGGCCATACAGGGAGAGGAAACACCATATATTTT.

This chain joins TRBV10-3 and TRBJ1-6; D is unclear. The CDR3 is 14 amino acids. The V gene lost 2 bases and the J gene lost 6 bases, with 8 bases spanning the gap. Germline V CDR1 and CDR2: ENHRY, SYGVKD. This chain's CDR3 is CAISEGLTNSPLHF. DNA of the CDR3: TGTGCCATCAGTGAGGGACTGACTAATTCACCCCTCCACTTT.

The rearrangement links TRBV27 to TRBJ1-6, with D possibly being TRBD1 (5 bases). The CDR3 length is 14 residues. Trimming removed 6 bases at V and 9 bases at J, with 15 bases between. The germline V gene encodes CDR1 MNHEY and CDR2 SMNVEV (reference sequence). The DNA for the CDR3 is TGTGCCAGCAGCAGCCATCGACAGAGTTCACCCCTCCACTTT. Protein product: CASSSHRQSSPLHF.

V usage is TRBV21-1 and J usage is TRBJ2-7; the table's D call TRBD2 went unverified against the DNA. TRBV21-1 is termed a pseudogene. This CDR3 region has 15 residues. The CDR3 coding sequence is TGTGCCAGCAGCAAATCCCCCGAGACTATTTACGAGCAGTACTTC. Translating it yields CASSKSPETIYEQYF.

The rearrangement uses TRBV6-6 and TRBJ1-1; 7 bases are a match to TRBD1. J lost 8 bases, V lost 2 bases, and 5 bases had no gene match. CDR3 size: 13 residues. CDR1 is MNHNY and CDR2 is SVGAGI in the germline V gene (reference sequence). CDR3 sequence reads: CASSYPPDREAFF. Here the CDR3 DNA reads TGTGCCAGCAGTTACCCCCCGGACAGGGAAGCTTTCTTT.

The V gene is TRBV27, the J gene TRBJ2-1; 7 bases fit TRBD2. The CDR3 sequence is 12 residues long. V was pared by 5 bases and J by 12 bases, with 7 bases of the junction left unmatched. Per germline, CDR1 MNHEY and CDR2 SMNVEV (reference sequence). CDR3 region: CASSTRGRGQFF. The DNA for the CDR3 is TGTGCCAGCAGTACCCGGGGGAGGGGGCAGTTCTTC.

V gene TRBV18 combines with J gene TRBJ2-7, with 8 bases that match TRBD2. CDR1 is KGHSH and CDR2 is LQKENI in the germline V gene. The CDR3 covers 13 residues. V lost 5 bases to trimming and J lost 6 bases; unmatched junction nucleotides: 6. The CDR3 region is CASSVDLAGEQYF. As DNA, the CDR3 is TGTGCCAGCTCAGTGGACCTAGCGGGCGAGCAGTACTTC.

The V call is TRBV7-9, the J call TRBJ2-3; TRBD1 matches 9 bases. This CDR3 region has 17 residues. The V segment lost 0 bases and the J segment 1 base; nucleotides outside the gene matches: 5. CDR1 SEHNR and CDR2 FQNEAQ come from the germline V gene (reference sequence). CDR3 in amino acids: CASSLARTGGRTDTQYF. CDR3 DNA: TGTGCCAGCAGCTTAGCGCGAACAGGGGGCCGCACAGATACGCAGTATTTT. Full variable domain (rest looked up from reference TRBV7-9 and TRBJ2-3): DTGVSQNPRHKITKRGQNVTFRCDPISEHNRLYWYRQTLGQGPEFLTYFQNEAQLEKSRLLSDRFSAERPKGSFSTLEIQRTEQGDSAMYLCASSLARTGGRTDTQYFGPGTRLTVL.

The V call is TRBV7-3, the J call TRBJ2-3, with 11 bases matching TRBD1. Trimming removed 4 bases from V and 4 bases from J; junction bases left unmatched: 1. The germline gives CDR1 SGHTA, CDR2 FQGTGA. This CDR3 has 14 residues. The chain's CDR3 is CASSSGQGADTQYF. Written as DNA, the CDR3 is TGTGCCAGCAGCTCGGGACAGGGGGCAGATACGCAGTATTTT.

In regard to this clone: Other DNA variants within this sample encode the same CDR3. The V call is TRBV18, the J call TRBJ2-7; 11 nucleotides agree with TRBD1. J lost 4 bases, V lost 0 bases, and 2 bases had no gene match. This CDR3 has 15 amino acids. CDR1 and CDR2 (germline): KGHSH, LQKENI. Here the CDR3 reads CASSPPGQGGYEQYF. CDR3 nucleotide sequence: TGTGCCAGCTCACCACCGGGACAGGGGGGGTACGAGCAGTACTTC.

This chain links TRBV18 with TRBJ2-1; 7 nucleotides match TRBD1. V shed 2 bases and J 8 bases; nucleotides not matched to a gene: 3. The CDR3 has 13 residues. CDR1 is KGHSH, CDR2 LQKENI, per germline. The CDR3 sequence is CASSPGTADEQFF. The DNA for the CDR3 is TGTGCCAGCTCACCAGGGACAGCCGATGAGCAGTTCTTC. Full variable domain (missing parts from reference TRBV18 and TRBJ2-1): NAGVMQNPRHLVRRRGQEARLRCSPMKGHSHVYWYRQLPEEGLKFMVYLQKENIIDESGMPKERFSAEFPKEGPSILRIQQVVRGDSAAYFCASSPGTADEQFFGPGTRLTVL.

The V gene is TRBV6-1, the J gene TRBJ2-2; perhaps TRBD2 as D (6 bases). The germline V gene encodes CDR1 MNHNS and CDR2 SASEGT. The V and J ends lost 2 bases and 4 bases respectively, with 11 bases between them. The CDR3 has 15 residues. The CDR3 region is CASSERDGSTGELFF. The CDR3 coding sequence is TGTGCCAGCAGTGAACGTGACGGGAGCACCGGGGAGCTGTTTTTT.

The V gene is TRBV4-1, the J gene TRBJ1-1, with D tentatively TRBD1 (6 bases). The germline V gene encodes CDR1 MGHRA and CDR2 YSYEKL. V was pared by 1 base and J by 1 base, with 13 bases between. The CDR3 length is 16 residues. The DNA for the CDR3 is TGCGCCAGCAGCCAAGTAGTCGGGACACCGAACACTGAAGCTTTCTTT. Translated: CASSQVVGTPNTEAFF.

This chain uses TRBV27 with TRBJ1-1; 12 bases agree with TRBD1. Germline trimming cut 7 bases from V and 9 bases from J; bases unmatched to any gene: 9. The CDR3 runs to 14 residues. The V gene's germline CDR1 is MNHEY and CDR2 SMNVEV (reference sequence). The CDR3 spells CASTPGTGGVKAFF. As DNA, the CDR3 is TGTGCCAGCACTCCCGGGACAGGGGGCGTAAAAGCTTTCTTT.

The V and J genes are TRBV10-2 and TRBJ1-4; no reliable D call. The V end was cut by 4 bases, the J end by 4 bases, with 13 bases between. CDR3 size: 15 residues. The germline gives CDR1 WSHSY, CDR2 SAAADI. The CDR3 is CASSAQSKFNEKLFF. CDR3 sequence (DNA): TGCGCCAGCAGTGCCCAGTCAAAGTTTAATGAAAAACTGTTTTTT.

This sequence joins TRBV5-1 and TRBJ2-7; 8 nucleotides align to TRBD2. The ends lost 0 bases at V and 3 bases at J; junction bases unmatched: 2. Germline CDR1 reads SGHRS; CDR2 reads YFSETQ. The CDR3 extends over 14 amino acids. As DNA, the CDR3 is TGCGCCAGCAGCTTGGTAGCGGGGTTCTACGAGCAGTACTTC. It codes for CASSLVAGFYEQYF.

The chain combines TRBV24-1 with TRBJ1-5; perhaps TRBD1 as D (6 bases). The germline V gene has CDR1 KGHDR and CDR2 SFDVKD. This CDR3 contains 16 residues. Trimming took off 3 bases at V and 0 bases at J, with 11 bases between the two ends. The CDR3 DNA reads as TGTGCCACCAGTGATGCGGACAGCAATAGCAATCAGCCCCAGCATTTT. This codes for CATSDADSNSNQPQHF.

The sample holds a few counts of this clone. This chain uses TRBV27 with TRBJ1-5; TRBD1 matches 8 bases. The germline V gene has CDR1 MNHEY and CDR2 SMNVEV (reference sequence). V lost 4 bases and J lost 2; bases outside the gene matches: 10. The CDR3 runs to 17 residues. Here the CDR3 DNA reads TGTGCCAGCAGTTCTCGACAGGGGATTAATGGCAATCAGCCCCAGCATTTT. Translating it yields CASSSRQGINGNQPQHF.

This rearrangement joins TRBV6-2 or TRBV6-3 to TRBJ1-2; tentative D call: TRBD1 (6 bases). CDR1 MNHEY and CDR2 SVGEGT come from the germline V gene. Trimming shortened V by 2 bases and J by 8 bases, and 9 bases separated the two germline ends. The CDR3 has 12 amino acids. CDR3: CASSYAGDGYTF. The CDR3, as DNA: TGTGCCAGCAGTTACGCAGGGGACGGCTACACCTTC.

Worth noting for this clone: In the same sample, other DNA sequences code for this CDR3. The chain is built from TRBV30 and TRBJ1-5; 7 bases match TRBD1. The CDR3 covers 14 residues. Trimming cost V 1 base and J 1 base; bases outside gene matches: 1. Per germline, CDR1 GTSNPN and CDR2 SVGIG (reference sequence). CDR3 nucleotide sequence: TGTGCCTGGAGTGGGGACAGCAGCAATCAGCCCCAGCATTTT. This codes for CAWSGDSSNQPQHF.

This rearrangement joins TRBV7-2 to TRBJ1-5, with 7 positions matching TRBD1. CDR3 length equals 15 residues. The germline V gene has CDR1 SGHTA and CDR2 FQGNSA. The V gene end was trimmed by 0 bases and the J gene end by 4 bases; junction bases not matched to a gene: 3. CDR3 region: CASSLAGGRNQPQHF. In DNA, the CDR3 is TGTGCCAGCAGCTTAGCAGGGGGCCGGAATCAGCCCCAGCATTTT.

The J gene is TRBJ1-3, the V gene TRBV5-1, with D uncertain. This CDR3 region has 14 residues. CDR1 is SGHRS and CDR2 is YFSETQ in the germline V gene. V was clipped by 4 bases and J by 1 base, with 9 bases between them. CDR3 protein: CASSPGTSGNTIYF. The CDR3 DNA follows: TGCGCCAGCAGCCCAGGAACTTCTGGAAACACCATATATTTT.

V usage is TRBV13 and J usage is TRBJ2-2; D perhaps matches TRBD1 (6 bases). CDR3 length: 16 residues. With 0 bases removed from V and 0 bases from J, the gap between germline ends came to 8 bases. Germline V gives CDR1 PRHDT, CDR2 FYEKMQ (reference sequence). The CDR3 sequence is CASSLGAGANTGELFF. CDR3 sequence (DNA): TGTGCCAGCAGCTTAGGGGCAGGGGCGAACACCGGGGAGCTGTTTTTT.

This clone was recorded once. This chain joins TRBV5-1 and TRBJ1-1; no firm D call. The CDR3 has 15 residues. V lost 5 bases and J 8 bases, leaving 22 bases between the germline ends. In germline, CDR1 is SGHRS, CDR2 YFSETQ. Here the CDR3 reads CASRIGDQPLVEAFF. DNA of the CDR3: TGCGCCAGCAGGATCGGAGATCAGCCCTTAGTAGAAGCTTTCTTT.

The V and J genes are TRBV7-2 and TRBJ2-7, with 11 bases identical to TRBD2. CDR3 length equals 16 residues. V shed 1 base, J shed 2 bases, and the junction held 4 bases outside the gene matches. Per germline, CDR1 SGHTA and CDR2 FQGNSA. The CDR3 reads CASSLELSGGAYEQYF. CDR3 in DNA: TGTGCCAGCAGCTTAGAGCTTAGCGGGGGGGCCTACGAGCAGTACTTC.

CDR3 in amino acids: CASSSGQGGKPQHF. Here the CDR3 DNA reads TGTGCCAGCAGTTCGGGACAGGGGGGTAAGCCCCAGCATTTT. The gene calls are TRBV6-6 and TRBJ1-5; 11 bases match TRBD1. The CDR3 extends over 14 amino acids. Germline V gene sequence: CDR1 MNHNY, CDR2 SVGAGI (reference sequence). Trimming at V came to 4 bases and at J to 8 bases, leaving 4 bases not matched to a gene.

The CDR3 DNA sequence: TGTGCCAGCAGCGACACCCTCCCCAGGGACGAGCAGTACTTC. Its protein is CASSDTLPRDEQYF. The chain links TRBV7-9 to TRBJ2-7; possibly TRBD1 for D (5 bases). Looked up from germline, CDR1 is SEHNR and CDR2 is FQNEAQ (reference sequence). V was shortened by 5 bases and J by 5 bases, with 16 bases between the two germline ends. The CDR3 is 14 amino acids.

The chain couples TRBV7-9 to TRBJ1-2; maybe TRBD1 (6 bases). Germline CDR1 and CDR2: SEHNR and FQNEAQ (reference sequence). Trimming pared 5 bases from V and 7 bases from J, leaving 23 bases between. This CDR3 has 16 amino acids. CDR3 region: CASSQTGTPSLSGYTF. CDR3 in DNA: TGTGCCAGCAGCCAAACAGGGACACCATCCCTGAGTGGCTACACCTTC.

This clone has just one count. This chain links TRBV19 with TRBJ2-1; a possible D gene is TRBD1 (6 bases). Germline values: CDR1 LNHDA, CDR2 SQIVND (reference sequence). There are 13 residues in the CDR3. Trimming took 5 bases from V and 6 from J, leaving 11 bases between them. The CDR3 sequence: CASSPTGFNEQFF. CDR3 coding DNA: TGTGCCAGTAGTCCCACAGGGTTCAATGAGCAGTTCTTC. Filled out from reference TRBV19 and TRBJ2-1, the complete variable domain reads DGGITQSPKYLFRKEGQNVTLSCEQNLNHDAMYWYRQDPGQGLRLIYYSQIVNDFQKGDIAEGYSVSREKKESFPLTVTSAQKNPTAFYLCASSPTGFNEQFFGPGTRLTVL.

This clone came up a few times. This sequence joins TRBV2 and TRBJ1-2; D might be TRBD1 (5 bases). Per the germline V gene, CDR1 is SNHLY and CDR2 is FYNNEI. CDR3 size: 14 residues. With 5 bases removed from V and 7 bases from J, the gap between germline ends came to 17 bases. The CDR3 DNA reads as TGTGCCAGCAGTCGTGGGGGAGGGATGGCTGGCTACACCTTC. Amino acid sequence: CASSRGGGMAGYTF.

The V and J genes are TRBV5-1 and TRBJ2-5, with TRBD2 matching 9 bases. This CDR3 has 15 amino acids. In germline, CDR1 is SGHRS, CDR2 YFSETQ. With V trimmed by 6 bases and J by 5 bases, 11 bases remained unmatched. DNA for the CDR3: TGCGCCAGCAAAATTAGCGGGGGCGGGAAGGAGACCCAGTACTTC. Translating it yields CASKISGGGKETQYF.

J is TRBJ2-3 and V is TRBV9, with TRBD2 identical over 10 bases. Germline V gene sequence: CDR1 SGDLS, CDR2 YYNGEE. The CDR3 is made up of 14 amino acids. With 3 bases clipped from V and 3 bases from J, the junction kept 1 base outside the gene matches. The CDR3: CASSAGLATDTQYF. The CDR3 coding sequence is TGTGCCAGCAGCGCGGGACTAGCGACAGATACGCAGTATTTT.